This T cell receptor (beta chain) was identified during a study of graft-versus-host responses after intestinal transplantation. Study overall: Transplant types were multivisceral, liver-intestinal, or isolated intestinal. Following induction with anti-thymocyte globulin, all recipients were given tacrolimus and steroids for about 3 years.

Germline CDR1 SGHTA, CDR2 FQGTGA. This CDR3 contains 15 residues. The V gene end was trimmed by 2 bases and the J gene end by 9 bases; junction bases not matched to a gene: 8. General study results and limits: Circulating GvH clones peaking coincided with falling HvG clones soon after transplant. GvH clones appeared in recipient marrow, some first in ileum or blood.

Using immunoSEQ multiplex PCR, the repertoire was profiled, and TCRdb retains in-frame clones only, with some absent. The data hold over 55,000 clones, with around 91% observed a single time. As regards this clone: Its antigen is currently unknown.

This sequence originates from a human donor who received an intestinal transplant. Sample: unstimulated CD8+ T cells sorted from spleen or lymph node cells, taken before intestinal transplant. The genes are TRBV7-3 and TRBJ2-1; 9 nucleotides line up with TRBD2. The CDR3 protein is CASSLVGGGAGEQFF. The CDR3 DNA reads TGTGCCAGCAGCTTAGTGGGCGGGGGGGCCGGTGAGCAGTTCTTC.